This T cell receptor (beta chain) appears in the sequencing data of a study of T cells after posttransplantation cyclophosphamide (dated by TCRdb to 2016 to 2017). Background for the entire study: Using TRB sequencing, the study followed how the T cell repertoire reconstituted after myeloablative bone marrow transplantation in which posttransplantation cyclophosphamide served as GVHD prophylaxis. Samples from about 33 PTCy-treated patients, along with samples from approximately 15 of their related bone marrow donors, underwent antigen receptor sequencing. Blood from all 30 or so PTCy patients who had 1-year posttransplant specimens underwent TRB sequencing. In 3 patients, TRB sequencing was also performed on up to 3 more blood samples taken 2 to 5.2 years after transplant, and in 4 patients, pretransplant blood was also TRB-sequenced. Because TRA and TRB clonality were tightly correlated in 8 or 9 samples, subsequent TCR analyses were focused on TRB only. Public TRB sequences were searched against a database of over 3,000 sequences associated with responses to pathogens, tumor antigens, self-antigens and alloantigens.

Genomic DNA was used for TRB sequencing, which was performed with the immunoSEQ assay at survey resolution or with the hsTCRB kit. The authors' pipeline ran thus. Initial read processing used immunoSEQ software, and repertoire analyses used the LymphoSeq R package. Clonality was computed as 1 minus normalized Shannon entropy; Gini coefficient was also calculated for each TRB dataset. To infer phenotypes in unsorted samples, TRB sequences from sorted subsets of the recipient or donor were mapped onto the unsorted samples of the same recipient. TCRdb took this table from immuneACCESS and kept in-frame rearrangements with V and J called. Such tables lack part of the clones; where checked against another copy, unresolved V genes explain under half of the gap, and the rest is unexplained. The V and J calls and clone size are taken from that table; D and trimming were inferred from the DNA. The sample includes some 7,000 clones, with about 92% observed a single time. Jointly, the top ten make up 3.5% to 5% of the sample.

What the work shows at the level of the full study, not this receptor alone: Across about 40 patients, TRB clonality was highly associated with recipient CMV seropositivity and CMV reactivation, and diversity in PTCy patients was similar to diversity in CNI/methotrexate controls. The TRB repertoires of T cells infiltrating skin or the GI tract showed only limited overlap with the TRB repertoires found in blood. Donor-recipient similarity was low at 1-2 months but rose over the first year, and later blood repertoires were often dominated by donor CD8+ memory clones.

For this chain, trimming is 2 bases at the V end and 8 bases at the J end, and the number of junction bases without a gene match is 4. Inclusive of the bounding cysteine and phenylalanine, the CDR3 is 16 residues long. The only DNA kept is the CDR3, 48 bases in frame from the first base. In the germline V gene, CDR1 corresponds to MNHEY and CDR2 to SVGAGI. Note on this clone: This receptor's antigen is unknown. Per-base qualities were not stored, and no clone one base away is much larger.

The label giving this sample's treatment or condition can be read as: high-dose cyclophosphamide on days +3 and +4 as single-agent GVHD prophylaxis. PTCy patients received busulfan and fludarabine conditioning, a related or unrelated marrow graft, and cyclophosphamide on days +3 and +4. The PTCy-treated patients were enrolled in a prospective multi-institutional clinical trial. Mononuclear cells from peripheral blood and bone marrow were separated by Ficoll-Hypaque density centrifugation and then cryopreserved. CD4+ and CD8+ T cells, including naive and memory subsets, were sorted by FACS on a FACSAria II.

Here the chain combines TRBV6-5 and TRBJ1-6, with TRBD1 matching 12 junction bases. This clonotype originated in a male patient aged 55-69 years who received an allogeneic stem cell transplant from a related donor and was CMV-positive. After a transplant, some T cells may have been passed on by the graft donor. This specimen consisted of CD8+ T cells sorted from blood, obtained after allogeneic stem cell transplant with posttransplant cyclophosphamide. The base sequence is TGTGCCAGCAGTTACGGGACAGGGGGCGCGGATTCACCCCTCCACTTT. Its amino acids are CASSYGTGGADSPLHF.